One and the same sample provided the 9 T cell receptor beta chains below, sequenced in a study of T cells in Graves' hyperthyroidism and ophthalmopathy. Researchers amplified the TCR beta CDR3 regions from RNA transcripts. The primer set for the first-round RT-PCR of the TCR CDR3 was HTBI. In TCRdb, the multiplex PCR reads were re-called with MiXCR into one record per CDR3 protein. Of over 350,000 distinct CDR3 sequences detected, approximately 17% appear once; the ten largest clones hold 35% to 50%. Source material: blood. Receptors originate from a young man with Graves' ophthalmopathy.

The chain couples TRBV13 to TRBJ2-3; no firm D call. V lost 5 bases to trimming and J lost 0 bases, with 12 bases between them. CDR3 length: 15 amino acids. CDR1 and CDR2 (germline): PRHDT, FYEKMQ (reference sequence). The CDR3 DNA sequence: TGTGCCAGCAGCCCTGCTGGGGTTAGCACAGATACGCAGTATTTT. Residues: CASSPAGVSTDTQYF.

This chain links TRBV7-9 with TRBJ2-1; 7 bases line up with TRBD1. The junction had 8 bases not matched to a gene; V was cut back by 6 bases and J by 3 bases. The CDR3 contains 15 residues. Germline V gene lookup returns CDR1 SEHNR and CDR2 FQNEAQ (reference sequence). Written as DNA, the CDR3 is TGTGCCAGCAGTTCCGGACAGGACCTCTACAATGAGCAGTTCTTC. Amino acids: CASSSGQDLYNEQFF.

This clonotype was found many times. The CDR3 sequence: CASSYEFTDTQYF. The CDR3, as DNA: TGTGCCAGCAGCTACGAGTTCACAGATACGCAGTATTTT. The chain employs TRBV7-2 and TRBJ2-3; D remains ambiguous. Trimming took 4 bases from V and 2 from J, leaving 7 bases between them. The CDR3 totals 13 residues. Germline loops: CDR1 SGHTA, CDR2 FQGNSA.

This chain uses TRBV6-6 with TRBJ2-7, with a weak D call TRBD2 (5 bases). The germline V and J ends were trimmed by 0 bases and 5 bases, with 8 bases remaining between them. From germline, CDR1 is MNHNY and CDR2 SVGAGI (reference sequence). The CDR3 spans 13 residues. The CDR3 coding sequence is TGTGCCAGCAGTTACTCGAGAGGGAACGAGCAGTACTTC. It translates to CASSYSRGNEQYF.

This clonotype came up many times. This chain connects TRBV20-1 to TRBJ1-5; possible D gene TRBD1, 5 bases. V lost 0 bases, J lost 2 bases, and 17 bases lay in between. CDR1 is DFQATT, CDR2 SNEGSKA, per germline (reference sequence). This CDR3 spans 17 amino acids. The CDR3 spells CSARDQEGPRGNQPQHF. CDR3 DNA: TGCAGTGCTAGAGATCAAGAGGGACCAAGGGGCAATCAGCCCCAGCATTTT.

In this sample, this clonotype turned up once. The rearrangement links TRBV20-1 to TRBJ1-2, with 9 positions matching TRBD1. The CDR3 is 14 amino acids. The ends lost 4 bases at V and 7 bases at J; junction bases unmatched: 10. Per germline, CDR1 DFQATT and CDR2 SNEGSKA (reference sequence). CDR3 in amino acids: CSAMTGQGSFGYTF. CDR3 nucleotide sequence: TGCAGTGCTATGACGGGACAGGGTTCTTTTGGCTACACCTTC.

The rearrangement joins TRBV28 to TRBJ2-2; D remains unclear. This CDR3 has 15 amino acids. Germline V gene data show CDR1 as MDHEN and CDR2 as SYDVKM. The V gene lost 6 bases and the J gene lost 0 bases, with 11 bases spanning the gap. The CDR3: CASSLQTANTGELFF. Written as DNA, the CDR3 is TGTGCCAGCAGCCTACAGACCGCGAACACCGGGGAGCTGTTTTTT.

This clonotype was recorded many times. V usage is TRBV2 and J usage is TRBJ2-3; D possibly corresponds to TRBD2 (7 bases). Trimming stripped 4 bases from V and 4 bases from J, with 15 bases between. This CDR3 is 15 amino acids long. The germline gives CDR1 SNHLY, CDR2 FYNNEI. CDR3 nucleotide sequence: TGTGCCAGCAGTGTCCGAGGCGGGGGCGCAGATACGCAGTATTTT. Protein product: CASSVRGGGADTQYF.

Many counts were recorded for this clonotype. The gene calls are TRBV10-3 and TRBJ2-1; 9 nucleotides agree with TRBD2. Germline CDR1 is ENHRY and CDR2 is SYGVKD. The CDR3 sequence is 14 residues long. V shed 6 bases, J shed 8 bases, and the junction held 8 bases outside the gene matches. The CDR3 region is CAIRSGGSNDEQFF. The CDR3 nucleotides are TGTGCCATCAGGAGCGGGGGGTCCAACGATGAGCAGTTCTTC.